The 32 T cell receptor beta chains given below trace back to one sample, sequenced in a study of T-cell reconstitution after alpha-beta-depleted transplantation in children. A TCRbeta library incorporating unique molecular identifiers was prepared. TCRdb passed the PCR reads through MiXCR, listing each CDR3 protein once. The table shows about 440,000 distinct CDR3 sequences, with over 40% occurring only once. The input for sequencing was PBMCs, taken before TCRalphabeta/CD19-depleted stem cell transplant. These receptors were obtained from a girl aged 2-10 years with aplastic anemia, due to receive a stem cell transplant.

The chain's CDR3 is CSATRPWTSMSSYNEQFF. For the CDR3, the DNA is TGCAGTGCTACACGCCCATGGACTAGCATGAGCTCCTACAATGAGCAGTTCTTC. V is TRBV20-1 and J is TRBJ2-1; 8 bases are shared with TRBD2. In germline, CDR1 is DFQATT, CDR2 SNEGSKA (reference sequence). This CDR3 comprises 18 residues. The V and J ends lost 4 bases and 0 bases, in that order; junction bases with no gene match: 14.

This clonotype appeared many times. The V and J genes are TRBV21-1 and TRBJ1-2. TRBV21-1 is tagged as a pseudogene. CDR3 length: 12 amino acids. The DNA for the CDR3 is TGTGCCAGCAGCGCGGAGGGAAATGGCTACACCTTC. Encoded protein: CASSAEGNGYTF.

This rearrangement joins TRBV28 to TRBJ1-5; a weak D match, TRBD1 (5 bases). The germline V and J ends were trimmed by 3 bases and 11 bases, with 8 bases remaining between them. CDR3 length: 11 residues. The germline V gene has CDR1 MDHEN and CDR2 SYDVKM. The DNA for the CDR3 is TGTGCCAGCAGTTTGGGGGAATCCCAGCATTTT. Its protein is CASSLGESQHF.

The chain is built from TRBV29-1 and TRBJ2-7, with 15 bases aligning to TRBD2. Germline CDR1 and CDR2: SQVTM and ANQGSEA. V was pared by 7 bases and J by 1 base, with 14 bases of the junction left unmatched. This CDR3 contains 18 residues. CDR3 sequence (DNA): TGCAGCGCGTCAATCAGGACTAGCGGGAGGGATTTTTCCTACGAGCAGTACTTC. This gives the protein CSASIRTSGRDFSYEQYF.

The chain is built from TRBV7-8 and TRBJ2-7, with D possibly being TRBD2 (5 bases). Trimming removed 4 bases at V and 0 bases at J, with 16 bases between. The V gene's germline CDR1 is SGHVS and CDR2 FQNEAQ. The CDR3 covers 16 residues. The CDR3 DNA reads TGTGCCAGCAGCTCCGGGAAGGATCCCATCTCCTACGAGCAGTACTTC. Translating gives CASSSGKDPISYEQYF.

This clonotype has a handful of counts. CDR3 residues: CASSITGQASYEQYF. The CDR3 bases are TGTGCCAGTAGTATAACGGGACAGGCGAGCTACGAGCAGTACTTC. The chain recombines TRBV19 with TRBJ2-7, with 8 bases identical to TRBD1. V gave up 2 bases and J gave up 3 bases; unmatched junction bases: 6. CDR1 and CDR2 (germline): LNHDA, SQIVND (reference sequence). This CDR3 region has 15 residues.

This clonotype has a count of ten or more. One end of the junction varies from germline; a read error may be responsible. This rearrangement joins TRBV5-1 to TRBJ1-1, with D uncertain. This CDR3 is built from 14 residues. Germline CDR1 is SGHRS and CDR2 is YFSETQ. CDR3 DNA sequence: TGCGCCAGCGGCTTGGGTGGAGTGAACACTGAAGCTTTCTTT. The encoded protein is CASGLGGVNTEAFF. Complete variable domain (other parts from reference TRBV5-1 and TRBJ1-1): KAGVTQTPRYLIKTRGQQVTLSCSPISGHRSVSWYQQTPGQGLQFLFEYFSETQRNKGNFPGRFSGRQFSNSRSEMNVSTLELGDSALYLCASGLGGVNTEAFFGQGTRLTVV.

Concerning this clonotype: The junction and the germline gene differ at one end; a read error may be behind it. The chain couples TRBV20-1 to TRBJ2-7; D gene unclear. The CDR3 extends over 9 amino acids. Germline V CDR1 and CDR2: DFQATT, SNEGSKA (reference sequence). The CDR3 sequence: CRATREQYF. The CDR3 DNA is TGCAGGGCTACGAGGGAGCAGTACTTC.

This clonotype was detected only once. CDR3 sequence reads: CASSAMTDSYEQYF. The CDR3 DNA reads TGCGCCAGCAGTGCTATGACGGACTCCTACGAGCAGTACTTC. The V gene is TRBV10-1, the J gene TRBJ2-7; D is unclear. The V gene lost 4 bases and the J gene lost 0 bases, with 10 bases spanning the gap. The CDR3 extends over 14 amino acids. Germline V CDR1 and CDR2: WNHNN, SYGVQD (reference sequence).

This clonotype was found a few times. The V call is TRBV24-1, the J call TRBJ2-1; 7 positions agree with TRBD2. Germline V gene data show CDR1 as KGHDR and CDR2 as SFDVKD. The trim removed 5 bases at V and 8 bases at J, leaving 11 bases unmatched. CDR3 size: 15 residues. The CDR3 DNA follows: TGTGCCACCAGTGTTGCGGGGAGGGGAAATGATGAGCAGTTCTTC. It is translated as CATSVAGRGNDEQFF.

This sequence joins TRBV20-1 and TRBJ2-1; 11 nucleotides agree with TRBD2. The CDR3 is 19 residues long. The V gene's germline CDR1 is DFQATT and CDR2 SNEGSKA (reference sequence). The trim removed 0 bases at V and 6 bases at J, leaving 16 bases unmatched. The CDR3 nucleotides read TGCAGTGCTAGAGATGTTACTAGCGGGGGCCACCACCCCCTCAATGAGCAGTTCTTC. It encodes CSARDVTSGGHHPLNEQFF.

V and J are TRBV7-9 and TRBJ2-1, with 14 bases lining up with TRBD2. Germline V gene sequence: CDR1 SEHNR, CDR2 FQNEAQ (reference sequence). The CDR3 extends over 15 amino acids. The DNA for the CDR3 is TGTGCAGGGACTAGCGGGAGAGGGGGCTACAATGAGCAGTTCTTC. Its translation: CAGTSGRGGYNEQFF. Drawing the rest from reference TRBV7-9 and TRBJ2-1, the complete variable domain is DTGVSQNPRHKITKRGQNVTFRCDPISEHNRLYWYRQTLGQGPEFLTYFQNEAQLEKSRLLSDRFSAERPKGSFSTLEIQRTEQGDSAMYLCAGTSGRGGYNEQFFGPGTRLTVL.

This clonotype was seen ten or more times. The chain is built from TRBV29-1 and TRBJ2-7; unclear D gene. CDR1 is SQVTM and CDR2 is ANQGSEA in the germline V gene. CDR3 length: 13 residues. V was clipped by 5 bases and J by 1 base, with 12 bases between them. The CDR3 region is CSVYKATSYEQYF. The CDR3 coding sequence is TGCAGCGTTTACAAAGCAACTTCCTACGAGCAGTACTTC.

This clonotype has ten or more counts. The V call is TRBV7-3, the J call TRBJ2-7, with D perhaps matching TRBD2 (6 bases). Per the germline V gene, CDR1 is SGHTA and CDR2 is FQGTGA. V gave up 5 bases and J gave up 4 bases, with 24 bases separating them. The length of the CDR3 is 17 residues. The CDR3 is CASSPDSWGERYYEQYF. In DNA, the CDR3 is TGTGCCAGCAGCCCCGATTCGTGGGGGGAAAGATATTACGAGCAGTACTTC.

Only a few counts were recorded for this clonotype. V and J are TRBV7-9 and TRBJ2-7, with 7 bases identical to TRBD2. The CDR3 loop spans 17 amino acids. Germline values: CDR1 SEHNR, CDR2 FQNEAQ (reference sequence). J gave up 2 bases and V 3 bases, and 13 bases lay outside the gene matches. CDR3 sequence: CASSFFGAGVAAYEQYF. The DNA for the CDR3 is TGTGCCAGCAGCTTTTTTGGCGCGGGAGTTGCGGCCTACGAGCAGTACTTC.

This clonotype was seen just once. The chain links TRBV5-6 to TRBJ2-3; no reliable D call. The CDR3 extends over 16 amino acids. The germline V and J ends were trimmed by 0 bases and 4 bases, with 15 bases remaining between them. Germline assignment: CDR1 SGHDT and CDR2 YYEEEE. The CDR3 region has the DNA TGTGCCAGCAGCTTGGGTTCGCTTGTGGTCCCAGATACGCAGTATTTT. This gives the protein CASSLGSLVVPDTQYF.

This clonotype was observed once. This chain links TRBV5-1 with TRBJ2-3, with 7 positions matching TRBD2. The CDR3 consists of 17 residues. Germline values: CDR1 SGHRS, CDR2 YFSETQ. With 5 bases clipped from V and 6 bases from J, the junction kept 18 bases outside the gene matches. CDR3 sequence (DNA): TGCGCCAGCAGTTCTTTCTCAGCGGGAAGTAAGATGGATACGCAGTATTTT. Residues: CASSSFSAGSKMDTQYF.

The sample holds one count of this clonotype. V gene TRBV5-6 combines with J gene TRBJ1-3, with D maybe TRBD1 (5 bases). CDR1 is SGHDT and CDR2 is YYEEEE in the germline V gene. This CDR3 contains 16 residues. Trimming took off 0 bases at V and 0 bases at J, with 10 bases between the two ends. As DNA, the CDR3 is TGTGCCAGCAGCTTGGGGCAGGGTGTCTCTGGAAACACCATATATTTT. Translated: CASSLGQGVSGNTIYF.

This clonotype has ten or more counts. The DNA for the CDR3 is TGTGCCAGCAGTTTGCCCGCTAGCGGGAGGGCTAAGGAGCAGTTCTTC. Translation: CASSLPASGRAKEQFF. The V call is TRBV12-3 or TRBV12-4, the J call TRBJ2-1, with 12 bases aligning to TRBD2. J was trimmed by 10 bases and V by 3 bases; bases with no gene match: 10. CDR3 length equals 16 residues.

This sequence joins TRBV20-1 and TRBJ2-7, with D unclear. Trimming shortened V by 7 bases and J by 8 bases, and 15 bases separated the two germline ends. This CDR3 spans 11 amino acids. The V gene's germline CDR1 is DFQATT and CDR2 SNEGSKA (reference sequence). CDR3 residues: CSVPSTGKQYF. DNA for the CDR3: TGCAGTGTGCCCTCTACCGGCAAGCAGTACTTC.

CDR3 DNA: TGTGCCATCAGTGAGTTGGACAGGGGGAATTCACCCCTCCACTTT. Its translation is CAISELDRGNSPLHF. V usage is TRBV10-3 and J usage is TRBJ1-6; 10 bases agree with TRBD1. The CDR3 is 15 residues long. Losses at the gene ends were 1 base for V and 7 bases for J; bases not matched to a gene: 1. Germline CDR1 reads ENHRY; CDR2 reads SYGVKD.

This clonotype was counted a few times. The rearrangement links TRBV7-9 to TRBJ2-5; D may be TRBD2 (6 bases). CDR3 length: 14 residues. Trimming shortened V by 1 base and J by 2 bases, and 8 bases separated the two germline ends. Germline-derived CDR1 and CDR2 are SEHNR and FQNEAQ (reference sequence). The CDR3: CASSLELAQETQYF. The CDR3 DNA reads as TGTGCCAGCAGCTTAGAACTAGCTCAAGAGACCCAGTACTTC.

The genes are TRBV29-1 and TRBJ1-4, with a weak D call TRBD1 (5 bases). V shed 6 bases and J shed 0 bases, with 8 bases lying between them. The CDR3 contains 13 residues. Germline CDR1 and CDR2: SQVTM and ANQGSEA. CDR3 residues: CSVRQSTNEKLFF. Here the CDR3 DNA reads TGCAGCGTGAGACAGTCAACTAATGAAAAACTGTTTTTT.

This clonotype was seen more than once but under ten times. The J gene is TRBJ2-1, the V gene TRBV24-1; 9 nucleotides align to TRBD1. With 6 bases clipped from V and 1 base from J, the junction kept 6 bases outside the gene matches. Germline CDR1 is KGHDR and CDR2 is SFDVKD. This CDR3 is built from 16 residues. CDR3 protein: CATSSPGTGSYNEQFF. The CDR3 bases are TGTGCCACCAGTTCCCCCGGGACAGGGTCCTACAATGAGCAGTTCTTC.

The CDR3 here is CASSDQGGENTIYF. In DNA, the CDR3 is TGTGCCAGCAGTGATCAGGGCGGCGAAAACACCATATATTTT. The chain employs TRBV6-1 and TRBJ1-3; possible D gene TRBD1, 5 bases. V lost 3 bases and J lost 6, with 12 bases in between. The length of the CDR3 is 14 residues. In germline, CDR1 is MNHNS, CDR2 SASEGT.

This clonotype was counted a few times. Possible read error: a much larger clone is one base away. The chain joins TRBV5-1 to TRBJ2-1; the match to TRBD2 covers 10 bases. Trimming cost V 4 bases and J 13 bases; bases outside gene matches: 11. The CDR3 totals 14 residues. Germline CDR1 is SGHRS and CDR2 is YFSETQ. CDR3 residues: CASSVLAGEVDQFF. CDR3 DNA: TGCGCCAGCAGCGTCCTAGCGGGAGAGGTTGACCAGTTCTTC.

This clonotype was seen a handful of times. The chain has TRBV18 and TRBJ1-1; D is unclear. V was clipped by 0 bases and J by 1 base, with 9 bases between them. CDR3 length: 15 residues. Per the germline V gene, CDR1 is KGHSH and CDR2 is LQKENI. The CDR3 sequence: CASSPPGIQNTEAFF. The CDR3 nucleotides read TGTGCCAGCTCACCACCCGGGATTCAGAACACTGAAGCTTTCTTT.

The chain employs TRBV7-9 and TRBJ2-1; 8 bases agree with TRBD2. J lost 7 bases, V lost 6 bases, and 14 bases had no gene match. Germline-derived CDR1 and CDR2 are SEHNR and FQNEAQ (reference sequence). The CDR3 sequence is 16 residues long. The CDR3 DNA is TGTGCCAGCAGGACCTCCGGGGGGGTACGGGGGAATGAGCAGTTCTTC. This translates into CASRTSGGVRGNEQFF. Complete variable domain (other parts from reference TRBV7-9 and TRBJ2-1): DTGVSQNPRHKITKRGQNVTFRCDPISEHNRLYWYRQTLGQGPEFLTYFQNEAQLEKSRLLSDRFSAERPKGSFSTLEIQRTEQGDSAMYLCASRTSGGVRGNEQFFGPGTRLTVL.

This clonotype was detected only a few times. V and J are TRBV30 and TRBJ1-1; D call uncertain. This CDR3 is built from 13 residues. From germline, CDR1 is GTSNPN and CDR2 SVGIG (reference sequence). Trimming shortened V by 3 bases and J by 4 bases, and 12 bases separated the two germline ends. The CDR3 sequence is CAWRTALFTEAFF. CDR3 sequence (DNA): TGTGCCTGGAGGACGGCACTGTTCACTGAAGCTTTCTTT.

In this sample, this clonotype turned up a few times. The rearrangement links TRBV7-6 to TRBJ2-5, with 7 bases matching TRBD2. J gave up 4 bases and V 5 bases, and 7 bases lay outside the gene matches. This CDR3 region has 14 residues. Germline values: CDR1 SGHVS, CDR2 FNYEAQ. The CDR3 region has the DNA TGTGCCAGCAGCCCACCACCGGGGGGAGAGACCCAGTACTTC. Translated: CASSPPPGGETQYF.

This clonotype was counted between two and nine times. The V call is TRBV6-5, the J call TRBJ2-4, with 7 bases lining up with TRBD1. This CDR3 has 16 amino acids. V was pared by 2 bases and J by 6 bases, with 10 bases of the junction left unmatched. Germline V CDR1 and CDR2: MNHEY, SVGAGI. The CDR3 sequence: CASSYGGRGRGNIQYF. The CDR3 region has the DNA TGTGCCAGCAGTTACGGGGGAAGGGGGCGCGGAAACATTCAGTACTTC.

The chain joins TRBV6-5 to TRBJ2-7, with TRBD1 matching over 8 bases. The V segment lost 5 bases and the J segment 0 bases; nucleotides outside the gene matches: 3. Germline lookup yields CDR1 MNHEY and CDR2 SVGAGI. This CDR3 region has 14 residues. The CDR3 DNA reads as TGTGCCAGCAGTCACAGGGGGTCCTCCTACGAGCAGTACTTC. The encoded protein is CASSHRGSSYEQYF.